This T cell receptor (beta chain) was recorded in a study of type 1 and type 2 diabetes patients. Study-level information: Donors were type 1 diabetes, type 2 diabetes, or nondiabetic controls. Magnetic bead positive selection isolated CD4+ or CD8+ T cells from PBMCs.

Regarding this clonotype: The antigen remains unidentified. Compared with germline, one end of the junction differs, possibly owing to a read error.

Study-level findings and limits: Highly-expanded CD4+ clones were few in type 2 diabetes, median one, 3.9% of reads.

Germline CDR1 is GTSNPN and CDR2 is SVGIG (reference sequence). The CDR3 loop spans 16 amino acids. Amplification started from genomic DNA. Multiplex PCR with 30 forward and 13 reverse primers amplified the TCR beta CDR3. TCRdb independently ran MiXCR on the multiplex PCR reads; one entry per CDR3 protein. The sample has about 290,000 distinct CDR3 sequences; roughly 44% are singletons. The TCR was taken from a man between 18 and 35 years old with type 2 diabetes. V usage is TRBV30 and J usage is TRBJ2-1, with TRBD2 matching 7 bases. The sequenced material came from peripheral blood mononuclear cells (PBMCs). The CDR3 coding sequence is TGTGCCTGGAGGATGGGAGGGCCTGGTCAATACAATAAGCAGTTCTTC. As protein: CAWRMGGPGQYNKQFF.